This T cell receptor beta chain emerged from a study of vaccination effects on CD4 cells after COVID-19. Concerning this clone: Its antigen is still unknown.

Antigen-specific CD4+ T cell clonotypes were called by their expansion after viral peptide-pool culture in ViraFEST. Researchers isolated CD4+ T cells once approximately ten days of culture had elapsed. All study participants received two doses of BNT162b2 or mRNA-1273 vaccine. Wells each received around 2.1 million PBMC, cultured with 10 IU/ml IL-2 and 9.5 to 10 ug/ml peptides. Profiling relied on immunoSEQ multiplex PCR, and the TCRdb table lists in-frame clones only, not all of them. The repertoire includes around 24,000 clones, around 81% of them detected once, and about 6% sits in the top ten. Whole-study findings and limits: Whether induced by infection or by vaccine, clones showed marked clonal contraction late after vaccination.

V shed 3 bases and J 8 bases; nucleotides not matched to a gene: 11. The CDR3 contains 17 residues. Per germline, CDR1 SGHTA and CDR2 FQGTGA. The V gene is TRBV7-3, the J gene TRBJ2-1; TRBD1 matches 12 bases. Here the sequenced sample was CD4+ T cells from PBMCs cultured with SARS-CoV-2 spike peptides, taken after COVID-19 vaccination. This receptor was obtained from a human donor who received a COVID-19 vaccine. Some clones in this sample may be carry-over from other donors' samples. The CDR3 DNA follows: TGTGCCAGCAGCTTGGGGACAGGGGGCTTATTTAGGGATGAGCAGTTCTTC. Amino acids: CASSLGTGGLFRDEQFF.